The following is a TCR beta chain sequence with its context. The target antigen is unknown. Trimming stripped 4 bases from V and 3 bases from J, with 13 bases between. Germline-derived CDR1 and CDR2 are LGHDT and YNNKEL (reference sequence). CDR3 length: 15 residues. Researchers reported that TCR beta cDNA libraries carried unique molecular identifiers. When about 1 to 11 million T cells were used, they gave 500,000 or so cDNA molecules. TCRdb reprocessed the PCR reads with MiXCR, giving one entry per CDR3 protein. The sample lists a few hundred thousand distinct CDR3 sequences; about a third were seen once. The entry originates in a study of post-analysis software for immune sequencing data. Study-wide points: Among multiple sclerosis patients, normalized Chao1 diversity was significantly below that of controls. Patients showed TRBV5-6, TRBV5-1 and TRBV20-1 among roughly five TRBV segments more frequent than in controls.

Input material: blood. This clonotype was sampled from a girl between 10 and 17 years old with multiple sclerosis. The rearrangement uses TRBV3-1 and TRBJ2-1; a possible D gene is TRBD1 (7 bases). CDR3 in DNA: TGTGCCAGCAGCCCGCAGGGGGGACTCTACAATGAGCAGTTCTTC. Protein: CASSPQGGLYNEQFF.